The sequence of this T cell receptor beta chain was determined in a study of cytomegalovirus exposure and HLA in healthy donors. As concerns this clone: Its specificity is unknown.

This CDR3 has 15 amino acids. Germline CDR1 reads SGHNT; CDR2 reads YYREEE (reference sequence). J was trimmed by 2 bases and V by 2 bases; bases with no gene match: 3. Study conclusions and caveats: In a later analysis, DRB1 alleles had the most associated TCRs; HLA-C alleles the fewest.

Amplification used 60 Vbeta primers and 13 Jbeta primers. The repertoire was sequenced with immunoSEQ multiplex PCR; TCRdb's copy has only in-frame clones and lacks some. Among some 110,000 clones, more than 70% were seen once, and the ten largest hold about 16%. The sequenced sample consisted of PBMCs. The clonotype comes from a man in his forties or fifties in good health and CMV-seropositive. The V gene is TRBV5-4, the J gene TRBJ1-4; the match to TRBD1 covers 7 bases. The CDR3 nucleotides are TGTGCCAGCAGCTTCCGGGACAGTACTAATGAAAAACTGTTTTTT. As protein: CASSFRDSTNEKLFF.